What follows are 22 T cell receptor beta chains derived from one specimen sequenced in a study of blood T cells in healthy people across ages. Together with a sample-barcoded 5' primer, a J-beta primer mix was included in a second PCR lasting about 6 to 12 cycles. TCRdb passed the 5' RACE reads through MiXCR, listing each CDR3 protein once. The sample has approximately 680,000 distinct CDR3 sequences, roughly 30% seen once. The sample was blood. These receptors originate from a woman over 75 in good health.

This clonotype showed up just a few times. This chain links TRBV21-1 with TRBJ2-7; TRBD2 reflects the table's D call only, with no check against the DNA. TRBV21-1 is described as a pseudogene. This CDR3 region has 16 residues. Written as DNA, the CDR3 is TGTGCCAGCAGCCTAAACCCTAGCGAGAGCTCCTACGAGCAGTACTTC. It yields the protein CASSLNPSESSYEQYF.

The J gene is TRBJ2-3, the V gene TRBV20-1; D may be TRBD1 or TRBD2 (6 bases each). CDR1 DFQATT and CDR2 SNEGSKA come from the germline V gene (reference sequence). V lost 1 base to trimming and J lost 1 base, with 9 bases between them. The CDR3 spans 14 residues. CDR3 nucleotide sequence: TGCAGTGCTAGAGTGGAGGGGGGCACAGATACGCAGTATTTT. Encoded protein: CSARVEGGTDTQYF.

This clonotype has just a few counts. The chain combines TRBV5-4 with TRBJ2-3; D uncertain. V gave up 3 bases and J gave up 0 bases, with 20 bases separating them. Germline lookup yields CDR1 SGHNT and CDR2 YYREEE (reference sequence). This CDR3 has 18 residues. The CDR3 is CASSSPLGISPSTDTQYF. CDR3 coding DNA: TGTGCCAGCAGCTCGCCCCTGGGGATATCGCCTAGCACAGATACGCAGTATTTT.

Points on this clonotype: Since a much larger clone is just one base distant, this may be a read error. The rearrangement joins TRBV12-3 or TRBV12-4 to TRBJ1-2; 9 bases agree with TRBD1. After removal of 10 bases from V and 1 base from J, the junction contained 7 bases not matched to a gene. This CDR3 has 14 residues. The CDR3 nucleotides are TGTGCCAACAGGCGGACAGGGGTTAACTATGGCTACACCTTC. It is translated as CANRRTGVNYGYTF.

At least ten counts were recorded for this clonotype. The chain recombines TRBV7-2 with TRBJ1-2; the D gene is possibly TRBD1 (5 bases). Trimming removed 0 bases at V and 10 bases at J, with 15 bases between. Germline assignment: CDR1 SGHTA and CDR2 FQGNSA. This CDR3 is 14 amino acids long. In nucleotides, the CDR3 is TGTGCCAGCAGCTTAGCACAGGCCGGACGGAACTACACCTTC. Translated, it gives CASSLAQAGRNYTF.

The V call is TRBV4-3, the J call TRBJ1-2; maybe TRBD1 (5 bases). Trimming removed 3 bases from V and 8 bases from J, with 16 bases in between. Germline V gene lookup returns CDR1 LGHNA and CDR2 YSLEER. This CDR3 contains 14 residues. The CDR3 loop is CASSQSQGLGGYTF. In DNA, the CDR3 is TGCGCCAGCAGCCAGAGTCAGGGCCTAGGAGGCTACACCTTC.

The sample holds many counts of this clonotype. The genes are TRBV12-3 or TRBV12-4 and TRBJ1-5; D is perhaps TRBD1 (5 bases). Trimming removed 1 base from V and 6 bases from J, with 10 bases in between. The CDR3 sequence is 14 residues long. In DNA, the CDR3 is TGTGCCAGCAGTTTAGGGGGGGAGACTCAGCCCCAGCATTTT. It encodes CASSLGGETQPQHF.

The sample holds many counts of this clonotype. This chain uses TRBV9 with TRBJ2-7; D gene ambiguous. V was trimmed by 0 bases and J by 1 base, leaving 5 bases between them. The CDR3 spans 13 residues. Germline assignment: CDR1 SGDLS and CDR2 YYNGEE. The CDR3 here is CASSVVPSYEQYF. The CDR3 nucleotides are TGTGCCAGCAGCGTAGTCCCTTCCTACGAGCAGTACTTC.

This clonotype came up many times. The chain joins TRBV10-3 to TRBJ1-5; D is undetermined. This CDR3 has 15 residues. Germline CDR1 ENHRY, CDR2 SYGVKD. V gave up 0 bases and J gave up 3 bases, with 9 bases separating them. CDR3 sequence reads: CAISESGRNNQPQHF. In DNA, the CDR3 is TGTGCCATCAGTGAGTCCGGGCGGAACAATCAGCCCCAGCATTTT.

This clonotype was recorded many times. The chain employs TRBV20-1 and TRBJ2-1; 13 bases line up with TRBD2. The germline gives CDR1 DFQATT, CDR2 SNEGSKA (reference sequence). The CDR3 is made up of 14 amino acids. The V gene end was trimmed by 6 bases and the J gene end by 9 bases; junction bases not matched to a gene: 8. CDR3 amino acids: CSAILAGGPFEQFF. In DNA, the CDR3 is TGCAGTGCCATACTAGCGGGGGGGCCGTTTGAGCAGTTCTTC.

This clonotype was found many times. The CDR3 protein is CASSPPQGQGEKLFF. DNA for the CDR3: TGTGCCAGCTCACCACCGCAGGGACAGGGCGAAAAACTGTTTTTT. J is TRBJ1-4 and V is TRBV18; 9 bases map to TRBD1. The V gene end was trimmed by 0 bases and the J gene end by 8 bases; junction bases not matched to a gene: 4. Germline CDR1 is KGHSH and CDR2 is LQKENI. The CDR3 is made up of 15 amino acids.

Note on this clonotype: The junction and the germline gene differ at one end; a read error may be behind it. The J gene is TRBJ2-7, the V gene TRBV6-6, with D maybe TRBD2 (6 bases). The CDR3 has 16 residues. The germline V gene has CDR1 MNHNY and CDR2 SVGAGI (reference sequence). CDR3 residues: CANSYEVASAHYEQYF. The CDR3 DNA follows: TGTGCCAACAGTTACGAGGTCGCTAGCGCTCACTACGAGCAGTACTTC.

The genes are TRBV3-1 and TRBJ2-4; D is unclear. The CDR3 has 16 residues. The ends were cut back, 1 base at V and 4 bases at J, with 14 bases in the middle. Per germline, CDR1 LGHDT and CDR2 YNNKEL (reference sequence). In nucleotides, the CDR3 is TGTGCCAGCAGCCAAGGCCCGGGTGGGTCGAAAAACATTCAGTACTTC. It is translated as CASSQGPGGSKNIQYF.

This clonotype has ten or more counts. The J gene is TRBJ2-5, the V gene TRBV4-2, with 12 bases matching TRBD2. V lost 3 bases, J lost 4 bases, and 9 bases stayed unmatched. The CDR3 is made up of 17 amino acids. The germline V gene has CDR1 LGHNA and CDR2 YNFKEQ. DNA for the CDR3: TGTGCCAGCAGCCAGATTCCTAGCGGGGGGGCCGGAGAGACCCAGTACTTC. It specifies CASSQIPSGGAGETQYF.

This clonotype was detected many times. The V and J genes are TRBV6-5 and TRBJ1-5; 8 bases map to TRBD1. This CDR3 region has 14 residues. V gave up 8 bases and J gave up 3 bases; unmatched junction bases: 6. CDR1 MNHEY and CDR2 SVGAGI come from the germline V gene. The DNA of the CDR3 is TGTGCCAGCGGGACAGGCAAACACAATCAGCCCCAGCATTTT. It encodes CASGTGKHNQPQHF.

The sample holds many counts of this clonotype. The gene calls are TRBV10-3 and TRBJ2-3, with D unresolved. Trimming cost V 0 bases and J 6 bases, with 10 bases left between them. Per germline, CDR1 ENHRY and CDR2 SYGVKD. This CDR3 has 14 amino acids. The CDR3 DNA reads TGTGCCATCAGTGAGTCGCTGGTCACGGATACGCAGTATTTT. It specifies CAISESLVTDTQYF.

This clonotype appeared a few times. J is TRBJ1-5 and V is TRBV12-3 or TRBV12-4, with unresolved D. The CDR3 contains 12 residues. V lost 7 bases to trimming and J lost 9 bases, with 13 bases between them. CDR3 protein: CASTIGVGPQHF. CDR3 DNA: TGTGCCAGCACCATCGGAGTTGGGCCCCAGCATTTT.

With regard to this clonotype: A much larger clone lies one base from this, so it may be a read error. The CDR3 protein is CASHRGSNEQYF. CDR3 coding DNA: TGTGCCAGCCACAGGGGAAGTAACGAGCAGTACTTC. The V gene is TRBV2, the J gene TRBJ2-7; 7 positions match TRBD1. J lost 5 bases, V lost 8 bases, and 6 bases had no gene match. Germline V CDR1 and CDR2: SNHLY, FYNNEI. The length of the CDR3 is 12 residues.

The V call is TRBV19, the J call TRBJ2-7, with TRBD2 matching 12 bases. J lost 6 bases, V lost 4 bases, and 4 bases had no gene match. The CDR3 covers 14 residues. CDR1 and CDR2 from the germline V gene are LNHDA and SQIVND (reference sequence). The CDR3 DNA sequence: TGTGCCAGTAGTACTAGCGGGGGGGCCTCCGAGCAGTACTTC. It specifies CASSTSGGASEQYF.

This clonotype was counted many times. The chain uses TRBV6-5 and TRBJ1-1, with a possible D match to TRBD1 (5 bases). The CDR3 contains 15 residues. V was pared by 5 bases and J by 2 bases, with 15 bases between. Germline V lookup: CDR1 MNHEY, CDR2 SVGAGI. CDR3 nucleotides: TGTGCCAGCAGTACCCTGCCCGGGGGAAACACTGAAGCTTTCTTT. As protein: CASSTLPGGNTEAFF.

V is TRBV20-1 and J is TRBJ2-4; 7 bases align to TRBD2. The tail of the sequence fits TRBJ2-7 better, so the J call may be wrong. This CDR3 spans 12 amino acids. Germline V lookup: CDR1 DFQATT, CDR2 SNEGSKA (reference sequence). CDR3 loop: CSASGRRDEQYF. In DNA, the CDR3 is TGCAGTGCTAGCGGGAGGCGCGACGAGCAGTACTTC.

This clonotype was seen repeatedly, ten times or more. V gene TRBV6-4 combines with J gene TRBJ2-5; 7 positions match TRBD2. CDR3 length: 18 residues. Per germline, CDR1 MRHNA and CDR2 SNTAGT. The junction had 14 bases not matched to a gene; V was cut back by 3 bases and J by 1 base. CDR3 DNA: TGTGCCAGCAGTGAGTCCTCCGTGAGCGGGGCCTCCCAAGAGACCCAGTACTTC. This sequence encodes CASSESSVSGASQETQYF.